Each of the 28 T cell receptor beta chains below was sequenced from the same sample in a study of T cell repertoires in cytomegalovirus infection. TCRdb analysed the reads with MiXCR anew, one entry per CDR3 protein. Among a few hundred thousand distinct CDR3 sequences listed, 15% to 20% were seen once. Sequenced sample: PBMCs. The receptors here all came from a human donor in good health (CMV status not recorded). Some clones in this sample may be carry-over from other donors' samples.

The chain links TRBV6-6 to TRBJ1-3, with D perhaps TRBD1 (6 bases). V lost 5 bases and J 4 bases, leaving 12 bases between the germline ends. CDR1 is MNHNY, CDR2 SVGAGI, per germline (reference sequence). This CDR3 comprises 14 residues. Here the CDR3 DNA reads TGTGCCAGCAGTGGGGTGGACAGAGGAAACACCATATATTTT. It encodes CASSGVDRGNTIYF.

This rearrangement joins TRBV29-1 to TRBJ1-3; D remains ambiguous. CDR1 is SQVTM and CDR2 is ANQGSEA in the germline V gene. Trimming removed 4 bases at V and 2 bases at J, with 6 bases between. This CDR3 has 12 residues. The CDR3: CSVGSTGNTIYF. The DNA of the CDR3 is TGCAGCGTTGGCTCCACTGGAAACACCATATATTTT.

This clonotype was seen a few times. This chain joins TRBV2 and TRBJ1-2, with a possible D match to TRBD1 (6 bases). Trimming left V 3 bases short and J 4 bases short, with 12 bases between. This CDR3 region has 14 residues. Germline V CDR1 and CDR2: SNHLY, FYNNEI. The DNA of the CDR3 is TGTGCCAGCAGTGAGCAGAGGACAGCCTATGGCTACACCTTC. Amino acids: CASSEQRTAYGYTF.

This clonotype appeared many times. The chain joins TRBV11-2 to TRBJ2-7; no firm D call. This CDR3 spans 11 amino acids. Germline values: CDR1 SGHAT, CDR2 FQNNGV. The germline V and J ends were trimmed by 4 bases and 5 bases, with 6 bases remaining between them. For the CDR3, the DNA is TGTGCCAGCAGCTCCTTTAACGAGCAGTACTTC. This sequence encodes CASSSFNEQYF.

This clonotype was counted only a few times. The V and J genes are TRBV7-2 and TRBJ1-6, with D perhaps matching TRBD1 (6 bases). This CDR3 is 16 amino acids long. Trimming took off 5 bases at V and 7 bases at J, with 18 bases between the two ends. Looked up from germline, CDR1 is SGHTA and CDR2 is FQGNSA. The CDR3 nucleotides are TGTGCCAGCAGCCCTCACCACGCAGGGACAAATTCACCCCTCCACTTT. Its translation: CASSPHHAGTNSPLHF.

This clonotype appeared a few times. The gene calls are TRBV6-1 and TRBJ2-3, with 8 bases that match TRBD2. The length of the CDR3 is 17 residues. The J segment lost 0 bases and the V segment lost 3 bases, leaving 8 bases of the junction unmatched. Germline CDR1 is MNHNS and CDR2 is SASEGT. The DNA for the CDR3 is TGTGCCAGCAGTGACCAGTTAGGCGGGGGGAGCACAGATACGCAGTATTTT. It specifies CASSDQLGGGSTDTQYF.

The chain recombines TRBV28 with TRBJ1-6; 10 nucleotides line up with TRBD1. The V segment lost 6 bases and the J segment 7 bases; nucleotides outside the gene matches: 3. Germline V lookup: CDR1 MDHEN, CDR2 SYDVKM. The CDR3 loop spans 14 amino acids. Written as DNA, the CDR3 is TGTGCCAGCAGGTCGGGACAGGGGAATTCACCCCTCCACTTT. Its protein product is CASRSGQGNSPLHF.

This clonotype has a handful of counts. The chain recombines TRBV6-2 or TRBV6-3 with TRBJ2-7; a possible D gene is TRBD1 (5 bases). CDR1 MNHEY and CDR2 SVGEGT come from the germline V gene. The CDR3 loop spans 14 amino acids. Trimming cost V 2 bases and J 2 bases, with 10 bases left between them. The CDR3, as DNA: TGTGCCAGCAGTTACGGCAGGGCGGCCTACGAGCAGTACTTC. This gives the protein CASSYGRAAYEQYF.

This rearrangement joins TRBV25-1 to TRBJ2-1; TRBD2 matches 9 bases. Germline CDR1 MGHDK, CDR2 SYGVNS. Losses at the gene ends were 1 base for V and 6 bases for J; bases not matched to a gene: 4. The CDR3 is 15 residues long. Here the CDR3 DNA reads TGTGCCAGCAGTGAATTACCGGGACTAGCCAATGAGCAGTTCTTC. Amino acids: CASSELPGLANEQFF.

The V and J genes are TRBV5-1 and TRBJ2-3; TRBD2 matches 9 bases. Germline CDR1 is SGHRS and CDR2 is YFSETQ. V shed 5 bases, J shed 5 bases, and the junction held 9 bases outside the gene matches. This CDR3 region has 15 residues. The CDR3 nucleotides read TGCGCCAGCAGACGGGGGCTAGCGGGGATAGATACGCAGTATTTT. Translating it yields CASRRGLAGIDTQYF.

As regards this clonotype: The germline gene is not matched at one end of the junction; a read error may be the cause. The chain joins TRBV5-3 to TRBJ2-1, with 7 bases that match TRBD1. TRBV5-3 has ORF status, its function being uncertain. CDR3 length equals 14 residues. The chain's CDR3 is CASSLQGRGDEQFF. The CDR3 DNA sequence: TGTGCCAGCAGCTTACAGGGGCGAGGCGATGAGCAGTTCTTC.

This clonotype was seen repeatedly, ten times or more. The chain combines TRBV7-2 with TRBJ1-2; D is possibly TRBD1 (5 bases). The germline V gene has CDR1 SGHTA and CDR2 FQGNSA. The CDR3 covers 16 residues. Trimming removed 0 bases from V and 6 bases from J, with 17 bases in between. The CDR3 sequence is CASSLAIGGEQNGYTF. The CDR3 region has the DNA TGTGCCAGCAGCTTAGCGATCGGAGGGGAGCAAAATGGCTACACCTTC. The full variable domain, in which reference TRBV7-2 and TRBJ1-2 provide the parts outside the CDR3, is GAGVSQSPSNKVTEKGKDVELRCDPISGHTALYWYRQSLGQGLEFLIYFQGNSAPDKSGLPSDRFSAERTGGSVSTLTIQRTQQEDSAVYLCASSLAIGGEQNGYTFGSGTRLTVV.

This clonotype was counted many times. The chain couples TRBV7-9 to TRBJ1-2; tentative D call: TRBD1 (5 bases). V was trimmed by 3 bases and J by 7 bases, leaving 12 bases between them. Germline V gives CDR1 SEHNR, CDR2 FQNEAQ (reference sequence). This CDR3 spans 13 amino acids. CDR3 sequence reads: CASSFGREGGYTF. DNA for the CDR3: TGTGCCAGCAGCTTTGGCAGGGAGGGTGGCTACACCTTC.

In its sample, this clonotype was seen many times. The rearrangement uses TRBV4-1 and TRBJ1-3; the D is unclear. CDR1 is MGHRA, CDR2 YSYEKL, per germline. V lost 1 base and J 0 bases, leaving 13 bases between the germline ends. CDR3 size: 17 residues. CDR3 in amino acids: CASSQGPGTGSGNTIYF. CDR3 bases: TGCGCCAGCAGCCAAGGTCCGGGAACCGGCTCTGGAAACACCATATATTTT.

This clonotype was found many times. Its ends do not fully match the called genes, so a read error is possible. The chain is built from TRBV6-6 and TRBJ1-5; a weak D match, TRBD1 (5 bases). The CDR3 is made up of 12 amino acids. Looked up from germline, CDR1 is MNHNY and CDR2 is SVGAGI (reference sequence). The CDR3 sequence is CASSPGGFRWGF. In DNA, the CDR3 is TGTGCCAGCAGTCCCGGGGGTTTCAGGTGGGGTTTT.

This clonotype was recorded at least ten times. V and J are TRBV20-1 and TRBJ2-7; the match to TRBD1 covers 9 bases. The CDR3 covers 15 residues. Germline V gene data show CDR1 as DFQATT and CDR2 as SNEGSKA (reference sequence). V dropped 6 bases and J dropped 3; count of bases not matched to a gene: 12. CDR3 sequence reads: CSARAGTGKNYEQYF. The CDR3 DNA sequence: TGCAGTGCCCGAGCAGGGACAGGGAAAAACTACGAGCAGTACTTC.

The rearrangement joins TRBV12-3 or TRBV12-4 to TRBJ2-2; 8 bases line up with TRBD1. The ends lost 6 bases at V and 6 bases at J; junction bases unmatched: 6. The CDR3 has 14 residues. CDR3 bases: TGTGCCAGCAGCCAGGGGGCCGGGTCCGGGGAGCTGTTTTTT. This translates into CASSQGAGSGELFF.

This clonotype was counted ten times or more. This chain uses TRBV10-3 with TRBJ1-4, with D maybe TRBD1 (6 bases). Trimming took off 6 bases at V and 0 bases at J, with 8 bases between the two ends. The CDR3 sequence is 14 residues long. The germline V gene encodes CDR1 ENHRY and CDR2 SYGVKD. In DNA form, the CDR3 reads TGTGCCATCAGAGGACAGTCAACTAATGAAAAACTGTTTTTT. It is translated as CAIRGQSTNEKLFF.

The chain recombines TRBV7-9 with TRBJ2-7; possibly TRBD1 or TRBD2 for D (6 bases each). The CDR3 totals 15 residues. The germline gives CDR1 SEHNR, CDR2 FQNEAQ (reference sequence). V gave up 5 bases and J gave up 2 bases, with 16 bases separating them. Here the CDR3 reads CASSPEGGLTYEQYF. The CDR3 DNA follows: TGTGCCAGCAGCCCCGAGGGGGGTCTTACCTACGAGCAGTACTTC.

This clonotype was detected a few times. The V call is TRBV12-3 or TRBV12-4, the J call TRBJ2-7; 7 bases fit TRBD1. Trimming took 1 base from V and 5 from J; bases not matched to a gene: 5. The CDR3 extends over 14 amino acids. The DNA for the CDR3 is TGTGCCAGCAGTTTAGGGACAGGCTGGAACGAGCAGTACTTC. Encoded protein: CASSLGTGWNEQYF.

The sample holds many counts of this clonotype. This chain uses TRBV6-5 with TRBJ2-2; perhaps TRBD1 as D (6 bases). The germline V and J ends were trimmed by 4 bases and 0 bases, with 15 bases remaining between them. The CDR3 loop spans 17 amino acids. The germline V gene has CDR1 MNHEY and CDR2 SVGAGI. The CDR3 DNA follows: TGTGCCAGCAGTTTGGACCGGACAGCCGCGAACACCGGGGAGCTGTTTTTT. Translating it yields CASSLDRTAANTGELFF.

The chain uses TRBV12-3 or TRBV12-4 and TRBJ2-5; 7 nucleotides line up with TRBD1. This CDR3 contains 12 residues. J gave up 4 bases and V 6 bases, and 2 bases lay outside the gene matches. CDR3 in amino acids: CASSWDRETQYF. The CDR3 DNA follows: TGTGCCAGCAGCTGGGACAGAGAGACCCAGTACTTC.

The genes are TRBV5-6 and TRBJ1-1; D not resolved. The CDR3 totals 13 residues. V dropped 6 bases and J dropped 1 base, with 10 bases sitting between them. Germline V lookup: CDR1 SGHDT, CDR2 YYEEEE. The CDR3 region is CASTLVENTEAFF. The CDR3 coding sequence is TGTGCCAGCACGTTAGTCGAGAACACTGAAGCTTTCTTT.

The chain uses TRBV20-1 and TRBJ2-4; D uncertain. Trimming pared 3 bases from V and 2 bases from J, leaving 11 bases between. Germline-derived CDR1 and CDR2 are DFQATT and SNEGSKA (reference sequence). The CDR3 runs 14 residues. The CDR3 loop is CSASKGSSKNIQYF. Here the CDR3 DNA reads TGCAGTGCTAGTAAGGGTTCCTCCAAAAACATTCAGTACTTC.

This clonotype has at least ten counts. V usage is TRBV7-9 and J usage is TRBJ2-1; 10 bases align to TRBD2. V shed 8 bases and J 8 bases; nucleotides not matched to a gene: 12. Germline V CDR1 and CDR2: SEHNR, FQNEAQ (reference sequence). The CDR3 is made up of 15 amino acids. The CDR3 is CASGTLGTSVYEQFF. CDR3 DNA: TGTGCCAGCGGAACGCTCGGGACTAGCGTCTATGAGCAGTTCTTC.

This clonotype has ten or more counts. The J gene is TRBJ1-5, the V gene TRBV2, with D possibly being TRBD1 (5 bases). The CDR3 spans 15 residues. Germline loops: CDR1 SNHLY, CDR2 FYNNEI. Trimming cost V 0 bases and J 7 bases, with 13 bases left between them. The CDR3 loop is CASSEALPGLQPQHF. In DNA form, the CDR3 reads TGTGCCAGCAGTGAAGCTTTGCCAGGGCTGCAGCCCCAGCATTTT.

In its sample, this clonotype was seen many times. The CDR3, as DNA: TGTGCCAGCAGCTTAACCCCCCCGCGGGGGGCCTCCTACAATGAGCAGTTCTTC. This codes for CASSLTPPRGASYNEQFF. This chain joins TRBV7-2 and TRBJ2-1, with 8 bases identical to TRBD2. The CDR3 has 18 residues. V lost 2 bases and J lost 0; bases outside the gene matches: 9. Germline CDR1 reads SGHTA; CDR2 reads FQGNSA.

This clonotype has only a few counts. The chain combines TRBV20-1 with TRBJ2-1; TRBD2 agrees at 12 bases. Germline CDR1 DFQATT, CDR2 SNEGSKA (reference sequence). The CDR3 consists of 16 residues. The V and J ends lost 1 base and 7 bases, in that order; junction bases with no gene match: 8. CDR3 amino acids: CSARAQTSGGGNEQFF. In nucleotides, the CDR3 is TGCAGTGCTAGAGCCCAGACTAGCGGGGGTGGTAATGAGCAGTTCTTC.